One sample yielded the 6 T cell receptor beta chains listed below, sequenced in a study of molecular identifiers for immune sequencing clone quantification. Each CDR3 protein is one row after TCRdb ran MiXCR on the PCR reads. The table shows 460,000 or so distinct CDR3 sequences, with 25% occurring only once. Sequences were obtained from naive CD8+ T cells from blood, with Jurkat cell RNA spiked in. Regarding subset: FACS-sorted CD8+CD4-CCR7+CD45RA+ naive T cells. The receptors derive from a human donor in good health. Some libraries in this study had Jurkat cell RNA spiked in.

This clonotype was recorded a few times. J is TRBJ2-5 and V is TRBV27, with TRBD2 matching 9 bases. V gave up 10 bases and J gave up 5 bases; unmatched junction bases: 14. Germline V gene lookup returns CDR1 MNHEY and CDR2 SMNVEV (reference sequence). The CDR3 covers 15 residues. CDR3 region: CATAASGNRAETQYF. The CDR3 DNA reads as TGTGCCACCGCAGCTAGCGGGAATCGCGCGGAGACCCAGTACTTC.

This clonotype was seen repeatedly, ten times or more. The chain is built from TRBV24-1 and TRBJ2-2; D remains ambiguous. The germline CDR1 and CDR2 sequences are KGHDR and SFDVKD. Trimming shortened V by 5 bases and J by 2 bases, and 5 bases separated the two germline ends. CDR3 length: 13 residues. The CDR3 DNA is TGTGCCACCAGTGGCTATAACACCGGGGAGCTGTTTTTT. It specifies CATSGYNTGELFF.

Details on this clonotype: A much larger clone sits a single nucleotide away, making a read error possible. No conserved phenylalanine or tryptophan is present at the end of the CDR3, so a read error is the likely explanation. This chain connects TRBV6-2 or TRBV6-3 to TRBJ2-3, with 7 bases lining up with TRBD2. CDR1 and CDR2 (germline): MNHEY, SVGEGT. V trimming: 2 bases; J trimming: 2 bases; junction bases outside the gene matches: 1. The CDR3 is 14 residues long. The CDR3, as DNA: TGTGCCAGCAGTTACGCGGGGGTCACAGATACGCAGTATTCT. Encoded protein: CASSYAGVTDTQYS.

This clonotype was found many times. The chain is built from TRBV28 and TRBJ1-3; D ambiguous. Germline V gives CDR1 MDHEN, CDR2 SYDVKM. V dropped 6 bases and J dropped 8 bases, with 17 bases sitting between them. The CDR3 sequence is 14 residues long. The CDR3 nucleotides are TGTGCCAGCAGCCCTCGGGGTCCTGTGTACACCATATATTTT. Protein product: CASSPRGPVYTIYF.

Only one count was recorded for this clonotype. One end of the junction does not line up with germline, which may come from a read error. The chain carries TRBV24-1 and TRBJ2-1, with D possibly TRBD1 on 5 matching bases. The CDR3 runs 8 residues. Germline CDR1 KGHDR, CDR2 SFDVKD. Written as DNA, the CDR3 is TGCCAGGACACTGAGCAGTTCTTC. Translated: CQDTEQFF.

About this clonotype itself: One end of the junction varies from germline; a read error may be responsible. The chain couples TRBV19 to TRBJ1-5, with a possible D match to TRBD1 (5 bases). CDR3 size: 15 residues. Germline CDR1 is LNHDA and CDR2 is SQIVND (reference sequence). CDR3 amino acids: CAGSYNGGGNQPQHF. The CDR3, as DNA: TGTGCCGGTAGTTATAACGGGGGGGGCAATCAGCCCCAGCATTTT.